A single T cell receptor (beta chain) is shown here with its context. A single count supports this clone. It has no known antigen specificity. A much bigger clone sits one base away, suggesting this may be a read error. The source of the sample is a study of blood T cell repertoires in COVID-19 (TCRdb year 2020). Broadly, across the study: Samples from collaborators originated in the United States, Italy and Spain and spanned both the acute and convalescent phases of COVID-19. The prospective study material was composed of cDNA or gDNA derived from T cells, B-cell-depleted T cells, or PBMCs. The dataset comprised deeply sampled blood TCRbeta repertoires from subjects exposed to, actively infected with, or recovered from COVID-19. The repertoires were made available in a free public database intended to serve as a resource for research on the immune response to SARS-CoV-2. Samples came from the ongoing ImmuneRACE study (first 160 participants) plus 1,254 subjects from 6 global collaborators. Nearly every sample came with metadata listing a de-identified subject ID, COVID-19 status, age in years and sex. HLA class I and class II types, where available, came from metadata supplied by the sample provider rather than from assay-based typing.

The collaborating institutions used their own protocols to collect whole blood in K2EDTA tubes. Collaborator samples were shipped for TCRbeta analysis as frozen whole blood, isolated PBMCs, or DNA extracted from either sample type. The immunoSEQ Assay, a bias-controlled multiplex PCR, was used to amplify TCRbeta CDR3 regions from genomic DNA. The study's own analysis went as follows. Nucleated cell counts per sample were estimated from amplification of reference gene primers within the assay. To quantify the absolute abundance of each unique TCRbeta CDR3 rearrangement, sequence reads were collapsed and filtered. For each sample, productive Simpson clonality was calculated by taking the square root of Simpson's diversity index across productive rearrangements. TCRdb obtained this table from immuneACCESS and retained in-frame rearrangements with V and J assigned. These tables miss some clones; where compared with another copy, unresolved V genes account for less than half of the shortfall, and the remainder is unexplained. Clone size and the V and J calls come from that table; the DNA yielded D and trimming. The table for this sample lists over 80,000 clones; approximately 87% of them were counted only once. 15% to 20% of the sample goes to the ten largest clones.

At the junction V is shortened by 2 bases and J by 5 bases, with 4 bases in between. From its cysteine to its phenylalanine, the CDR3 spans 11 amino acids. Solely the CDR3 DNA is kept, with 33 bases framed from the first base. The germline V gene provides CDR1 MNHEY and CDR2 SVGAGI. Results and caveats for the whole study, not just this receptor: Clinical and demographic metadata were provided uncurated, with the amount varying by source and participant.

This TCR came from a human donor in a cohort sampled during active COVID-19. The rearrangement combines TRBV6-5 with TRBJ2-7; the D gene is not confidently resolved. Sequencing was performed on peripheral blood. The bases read TGTGCCAGCAGTTACGTTAACGAGCAGTACTTC. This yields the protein CASSYVNEQYF.